These 20 T cell receptor beta chains came from one sample sequenced in a study of T cells in Graves' hyperthyroidism and ophthalmopathy. TCR beta CDR3 regions were amplified from RNA transcripts. HTBI primers drove first-round RT-PCR of the TCR CDR3. TCRdb analysed the multiplex PCR reads with MiXCR anew, one entry per CDR3 protein. The repertoire holds around 340,000 distinct CDR3 sequences, with approximately 14% as singletons. Sequenced: blood. These receptors were collected from a woman in her twenties or thirties with Graves' hyperthyroidism.

This clonotype occurred many times. The gene calls are TRBV28 and TRBJ2-7; D is perhaps TRBD2 (7 bases). Between the trimmed V and J ends, which lost 5 bases and 9 bases, there was a span of 14 bases. CDR3 length: 12 residues. Germline V gene lookup returns CDR1 MDHEN and CDR2 SYDVKM. The CDR3 bases are TGTGCCAGCAGTCCCGGTAGGGGGGGGCAGTACTTC. Its translation: CASSPGRGGQYF.

This clonotype was seen many times. The chain combines TRBV27 with TRBJ2-3; D gene unclear. V shed 0 bases and J shed 6 bases, with 10 bases lying between them. The CDR3 spans 14 residues. CDR1 MNHEY and CDR2 SMNVEV come from the germline V gene (reference sequence). This CDR3 reads CASSLSASGDTQYF. The CDR3 DNA is TGTGCCAGCAGTTTATCGGCCTCCGGGGATACGCAGTATTTT.

This rearrangement joins TRBV7-2 to TRBJ1-5, with D unclear. Trimming took off 5 bases at V and 3 bases at J, with 8 bases between the two ends. Looked up from germline, CDR1 is SGHTA and CDR2 is FQGNSA. The CDR3 spans 13 residues. The CDR3 region is CASSRGLNQPQHF. In nucleotides, the CDR3 is TGTGCCAGCAGCCGGGGTCTCAATCAGCCCCAGCATTTT.

This chain links TRBV4-1 with TRBJ1-2, with D maybe TRBD1 (5 bases). V was trimmed by 0 bases and J by 6 bases, leaving 14 bases between them. Germline values: CDR1 MGHRA, CDR2 YSYEKL. This CDR3 contains 15 residues. Here the CDR3 reads CASSQEGREVDGYTF. The CDR3, as DNA: TGCGCCAGCAGCCAAGAGGGCAGGGAGGTAGATGGCTACACCTTC.

There are a few counts of this clonotype. This may come from a read error, since a much larger clone is one base off. The CDR3 does not close with the conserved phenylalanine or tryptophan, likely indicating a read error. This rearrangement joins TRBV11-1 to TRBJ2-1; 8 bases line up with TRBD2. V was pared by 9 bases and J by 0 bases, with 16 bases of the junction left unmatched. The CDR3 sequence is 18 residues long. Germline V lookup: CDR1 SGHAT, CDR2 FQDESV (reference sequence). The CDR3 region is CARQEREPAHSSYNEQFS. The CDR3 DNA is TGTGCCAGACAAGAGCGGGAGCCCGCCCATAGCTCCTACAATGAGCAGTTCTCC.

This clonotype came up many times. The rearrangement links TRBV2 to TRBJ2-7; 10 bases line up with TRBD2. Trimming took 7 bases from V and 2 from J; bases not matched to a gene: 8. The CDR3 consists of 15 residues. Germline V gene sequence: CDR1 SNHLY, CDR2 FYNNEI. Here the CDR3 reads CASKAFLAGAYEQYF. DNA of the CDR3: TGTGCCAGCAAGGCCTTTCTAGCGGGGGCCTACGAGCAGTACTTC.

The genes are TRBV20-1 and TRBJ1-4, with D perhaps TRBD1 (5 bases). V was clipped by 8 bases and J by 3 bases, with 13 bases between them. This CDR3 comprises 13 residues. Germline CDR1 is DFQATT and CDR2 is SNEGSKA (reference sequence). Written as DNA, the CDR3 is TGCAGTTACAGGAATGAAGCTAATGAAAAACTGTTTTTT. Translation: CSYRNEANEKLFF.

This clonotype was detected ten times or more. The rearrangement links TRBV7-3 to TRBJ2-1; D not certain. CDR1 SGHTA and CDR2 FQGTGA come from the germline V gene. V lost 3 bases and J lost 8, with 5 bases in between. The CDR3 is 11 amino acids. The CDR3 region is CASSLGDEQFF. Written as DNA, the CDR3 is TGTGCCAGCAGCTTGGGCGATGAGCAGTTCTTC.

The chain employs TRBV11-2 and TRBJ2-3, with D perhaps TRBD2 (6 bases). CDR3 length: 16 amino acids. Trimming pared 0 bases from V and 1 base from J, leaving 11 bases between. The germline CDR1 and CDR2 sequences are SGHAT and FQNNGV. The CDR3 DNA follows: TGTGCCAGCAGCTTAGATAGGCGGGACCGCACAGATACGCAGTATTTT. It is translated as CASSLDRRDRTDTQYF.

This clonotype has a count of ten or more. J is TRBJ2-5 and V is TRBV6-2 or TRBV6-3; TRBD2 matches 13 bases. With 5 bases clipped from V and 3 bases from J, the junction kept 12 bases outside the gene matches. This CDR3 comprises 18 residues. Germline CDR1 and CDR2: MNHEY and SVGEGT. The DNA for the CDR3 is TGTGCCAGCAGTCTTGGACTAGCGGGAGTTTCGGAAAAAGAGACCCAGTACTTC. Translation gives CASSLGLAGVSEKETQYF.

This clonotype has a handful of counts. V is TRBV27 and J is TRBJ2-6, with 11 nucleotides matching TRBD2. With 6 bases clipped from V and 1 base from J, the junction kept 5 bases outside the gene matches. CDR3 length equals 17 residues. Germline lookup yields CDR1 MNHEY and CDR2 SMNVEV (reference sequence). The CDR3 DNA reads as TGTGCCAGCAGCTCAACTAGCGGGAGATCTGGGGCCAACGTCCTGACTTTC. It translates to CASSSTSGRSGANVLTF.

A remark on this clonotype: One end of the junction does not line up with germline, which may come from a read error. The chain is built from TRBV6-4 and TRBJ2-1, with TRBD2 as a possible D gene (5 bases). Matching the DNA end better, TRBJ2-7 makes the J call doubtful. This CDR3 region has 15 residues. Germline CDR1 MRHNA, CDR2 SNTAGT. The CDR3 nucleotides are TGTGCCAGCAGTTACTCAGAGGGAGTGGCGAGTGAGCAGTACTTC. Residues: CASSYSEGVASEQYF.

This clonotype has ten or more counts. The V and J genes are TRBV6-1 and TRBJ1-5; D not certain. The CDR3 consists of 15 residues. Germline V lookup: CDR1 MNHNS, CDR2 SASEGT. V was pared by 8 bases and J by 2 bases, with 16 bases between. CDR3 bases: TGTGCCAGCGCGTTTAAACACTCGGGCAATCAGCCCCAGCATTTT. Its translation: CASAFKHSGNQPQHF.

This clonotype was detected many times. The chain links TRBV11-2 to TRBJ1-6, with D maybe TRBD1 (6 bases). Trimming removed 6 bases at V and 4 bases at J, with 13 bases between. CDR1 is SGHAT and CDR2 is FQNNGV in the germline V gene. The CDR3 loop spans 15 amino acids. CDR3 residues: CASSYTQGYNSPLHF. The CDR3 DNA reads TGTGCCAGCAGTTACACCCAGGGGTATAATTCACCCCTCCACTTT. Combining the CDR3 with reference TRBV11-2 and TRBJ1-6 gives the whole variable domain EAGVAQSPRYKIIEKRQSVAFWCNPISGHATLYWYQQILGQGPKLLIQFQNNGVVDDSQLPKDRFSAERLKGVDSTLKIQPAKLEDSAVYLCASSYTQGYNSPLHFGNGTRLTVT.

The chain combines TRBV7-9 with TRBJ2-7; D is unclear. Looked up from germline, CDR1 is SEHNR and CDR2 is FQNEAQ (reference sequence). V was pared by 5 bases and J by 5 bases, with 7 bases between. This CDR3 is built from 11 residues. The CDR3 is CASSLINEQYF. The CDR3 bases are TGTGCCAGCAGCCTGATTAACGAGCAGTACTTC.

This clonotype was seen at least ten times. The chain employs TRBV18 and TRBJ1-1, with D possibly being TRBD1 (6 bases). Germline V lookup: CDR1 KGHSH, CDR2 LQKENI. Deletions cut 5 bases from V and 4 bases from J, with 8 bases between. CDR3 length: 12 amino acids. The CDR3 nucleotides read TGTGCCAGCTCAACAGGGAGCACTGAAGCTTTCTTT. This gives the protein CASSTGSTEAFF.

This clonotype was counted ten times or more. V and J are TRBV20-1 and TRBJ2-5; 12 bases are shared with TRBD2. The CDR3 loop spans 13 amino acids. Germline assignment: CDR1 DFQATT and CDR2 SNEGSKA (reference sequence). Trimming at V came to 6 bases and at J to 4 bases, leaving 3 bases not matched to a gene. CDR3 nucleotide sequence: TGCAGTGCGGGACTAGCGGGCGCAGAGACCCAGTACTTC. It codes for CSAGLAGAETQYF.

The chain joins TRBV18 to TRBJ2-3; D is undetermined. This CDR3 is built from 13 residues. Germline V CDR1 and CDR2: KGHSH, LQKENI. The germline V and J ends were trimmed by 2 bases and 2 bases, with 5 bases remaining between them. The CDR3 coding sequence is TGTGCCAGCTCACCAGAGCTCACAGATACGCAGTATTTT. As protein: CASSPELTDTQYF.

In its sample, this clonotype was seen many times. The chain combines TRBV6-2 or TRBV6-3 with TRBJ1-5; 12 positions agree with TRBD1. From germline, CDR1 is MNHEY and CDR2 SVGEGT. After removal of 4 bases from V and 5 bases from J, the junction contained 6 bases not matched to a gene. There are 16 residues in the CDR3. DNA of the CDR3: TGTGCCAGCAGTTCCGGGACAGGGGGCGCCTATCAGCCCCAGCATTTT. Its translation: CASSSGTGGAYQPQHF.

V and J are TRBV9 and TRBJ2-7, with a weak D call TRBD2 (6 bases). V was trimmed by 4 bases and J by 4 bases, leaving 21 bases between them. The CDR3 is made up of 16 amino acids. Per the germline V gene, CDR1 is SGDLS and CDR2 is YYNGEE. CDR3 nucleotide sequence: TGTGCCAGCAGCTCTAGCCCGACCGACGGGAGATACGAGCAGTACTTC. Translation gives CASSSSPTDGRYEQYF.